Listed below are T cell receptor beta chains from one sample, sequenced in a study of blood T cells in healthy people across ages. One entry per CDR3 protein results from TCRdb running MiXCR on the 5' RACE reads. The sample yields 800,000 to 950,000 distinct CDR3 sequences, around 48% seen once. Sequenced input: blood. Every receptor here comes from a man aged 25-45 years in good health. Both conserved end residues are part of each CDR3. D genes are given only for firm matches. A clone size is listed for some rows: how often the clone was seen (once, few, many), or a class if it is expanded.

V gene: TRBV10-3
clone size: NA
J gene: TRBJ1-6
D gene: NA
CDR3 DNA: TGTGCCATCAGTGAGGCGGAGTTTTCACCCCTCCACTTT
CDR3 protein: CAISEAEFSPLHF

V gene: TRBV6-2/TRBV6-3
clone size: NA
J gene: TRBJ2-7
D gene: NA
CDR3 DNA: TGTGCCAGCAGTGGCGGGACAGCAGGGTACGAGCAGTACTTC
CDR3 protein: CASSGGTAGYEQYF

V gene: TRBV10-3
clone size: few
J gene: TRBJ1-5
D gene: TRBD1
CDR3 DNA: TGTGCCATCAGAGGGGACAGTGGCAATCAGCCCCAGCATTTT
CDR3 protein: CAIRGDSGNQPQHF

V gene: TRBV4-2
clone size: once
J gene: TRBJ2-5
D gene: TRBD1
CDR3 DNA: TGTGCCAGCAGCCAAGATAATAATAGACAGGGGGAGACCCAGTACTTC
CDR3 protein: CASSQDNNRQGETQYF

V gene: TRBV10-3
clone size: many
J gene: TRBJ2-7
D gene: TRBD1
CDR3 DNA: TGTGCCATCAGTGAGGACAGGGTGAGCTACGAGCAGTACTTC
CDR3 protein: CAISEDRVSYEQYF

V gene: TRBV7-8
clone size: many
J gene: TRBJ2-7
D gene: NA
CDR3 DNA: TGTGCCAGCAGCTTACGCAGGGCCAACGAGCAGTACTTC
CDR3 protein: CASSLRRANEQYF

V gene: TRBV5-1
clone size: NA
J gene: TRBJ2-7
D gene: NA
CDR3 DNA: TGCGCCAGCAGCTTGGCCGAACAGGGTCTCCACTACTACGAGCAGTACTTC
CDR3 protein: CASSLAEQGLHYYEQYF

V gene: TRBV18
clone size: few
J gene: TRBJ2-5
D gene: NA
CDR3 DNA: TGTGCCAGCTCACCACCTGGGACATCCCGATGGGAGACCCAGTACTTC
CDR3 protein: CASSPPGTSRWETQYF

V gene: TRBV20-1
clone size: few
J gene: TRBJ2-7
D gene: NA
CDR3 DNA: TGCAGTGCTTATACACCGTCCTACGAGCAGTACTTC
CDR3 protein: CSAYTPSYEQYF

V gene: TRBV20-1
clone size: NA
J gene: TRBJ2-1
D gene: TRBD2
CDR3 DNA: TGCAGTGCTAGGACCTGGGACTACCGCAATGAGCAGTTCTTC
CDR3 protein: CSARTWDYRNEQFF

V gene: TRBV4-3
clone size: few
J gene: TRBJ2-6
D gene: TRBD1
CDR3 DNA: TGCGCCAGCAGCCAAGGGACAGGGATCTCTGGGGCCAACGTCCTGACTTTC
CDR3 protein: CASSQGTGISGANVLTF

V gene: TRBV20-1
clone size: few
J gene: TRBJ1-5
D gene: TRBD1
CDR3 DNA: TGCAGTGCTAGCAGAGGGGGCAGCAATCAGCCCCAGCATTTT
CDR3 protein: CSASRGGSNQPQHF

V gene: TRBV6-6
clone size: NA
J gene: TRBJ2-3
D gene: NA
CDR3 DNA: TGTGCCAGCAGGGTGGACTTGGGCACAGATACGCAGTATTTT
CDR3 protein: CASRVDLGTDTQYF

V gene: TRBV20-1
clone size: NA
J gene: TRBJ1-5
D gene: TRBD1
CDR3 DNA: TGCAGTGCTAGGTGGCAGGGGGGCAACCTCAATCAGCCCCAGCATTTT
CDR3 protein: CSARWQGGNLNQPQHF

V gene: TRBV3-1
clone size: few
J gene: TRBJ2-3
D gene: TRBD1
CDR3 DNA: TGTGCCAGCAGCCCAAGTCTGGACAGGGACACAGATACGCAGTATTTT
CDR3 protein: CASSPSLDRDTDTQYF

V gene: TRBV20-1
clone size: once
J gene: TRBJ2-5
D gene: NA
CDR3 DNA: TGCAGTGCTAATGGGGTGCGTGCGTACCAAGAGACCCAGTACTTC
CDR3 protein: CSANGVRAYQETQYF

V gene: TRBV27
clone size: few
J gene: TRBJ2-2
D gene: TRBD1
CDR3 DNA: TGTGCCAGCAGTCGCACTGCCGGACAGGGGGTTAAGACCGGGGAGCTGTTTTTT
CDR3 protein: CASSRTAGQGVKTGELFF

V gene: TRBV27
clone size: few
J gene: TRBJ2-7
D gene: TRBD1
CDR3 DNA: TGTGCCAGCAGTCCAGCGAGGGACAGGGGATACGAGCAGTACTTC
CDR3 protein: CASSPARDRGYEQYF

V gene: TRBV4-2
clone size: few
J gene: TRBJ2-3
D gene: NA
CDR3 DNA: TGTGCCAGCAGCCAAGTAGGACGGACCTTACCCAATACGCAGTATTTT
CDR3 protein: CASSQVGRTLPNTQYF

V gene: TRBV12-3/TRBV12-4
clone size: NA
J gene: TRBJ2-5
D gene: TRBD1
CDR3 DNA: TGTGCCAGCAGTTCCCCCGGGGACAGTGAAGAGACCCAGTACTTC
CDR3 protein: CASSSPGDSEETQYF

V gene: TRBV25-1
clone size: few
J gene: TRBJ2-3
D gene: TRBD1
CDR3 DNA: TGTGCCAGCCGGACAGGGTTCACAGATACGCAGTATTTT
CDR3 protein: CASRTGFTDTQYF

V gene: TRBV25-1
clone size: NA
J gene: TRBJ2-5
D gene: NA
CDR3 DNA: TGTGCCAGCAGTGGGTTCGTCATGAGGGAGACCCAGTACTTC
CDR3 protein: CASSGFVMRETQYF